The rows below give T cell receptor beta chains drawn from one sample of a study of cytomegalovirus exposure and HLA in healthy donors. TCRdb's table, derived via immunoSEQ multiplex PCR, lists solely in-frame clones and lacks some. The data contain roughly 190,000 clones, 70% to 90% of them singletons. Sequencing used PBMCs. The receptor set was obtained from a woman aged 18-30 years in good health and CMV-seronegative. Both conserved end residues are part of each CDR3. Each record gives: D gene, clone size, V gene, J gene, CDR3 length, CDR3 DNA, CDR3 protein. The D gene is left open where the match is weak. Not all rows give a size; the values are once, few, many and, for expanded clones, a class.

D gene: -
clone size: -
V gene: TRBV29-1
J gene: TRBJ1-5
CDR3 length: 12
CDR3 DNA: TGCAGCGTTGGGACAGTTACTCAGCCCCAGCATTTT
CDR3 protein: CSVGTVTQPQHF

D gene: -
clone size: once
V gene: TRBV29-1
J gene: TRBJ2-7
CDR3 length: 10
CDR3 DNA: TGCAGCGTTGAAGATGTAGAGCAGTACTTC
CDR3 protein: CSVEDVEQYF

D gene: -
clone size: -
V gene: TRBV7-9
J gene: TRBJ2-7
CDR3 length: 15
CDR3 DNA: TGTGCCAGCAGCTTACCCTTGGCAGGGGTCTACGAGCAGTACTTC
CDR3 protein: CASSLPLAGVYEQYF

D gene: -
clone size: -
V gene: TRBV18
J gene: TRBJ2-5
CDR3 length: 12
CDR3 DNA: TGTGCCAGTGAGGGCAGGGGAGAGACCCAGTACTTC
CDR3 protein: CASEGRGETQYF

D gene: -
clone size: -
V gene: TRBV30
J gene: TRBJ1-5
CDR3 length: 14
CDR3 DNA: TGTGCCTGGAGTCGTTCGGGGTTCAACCAGCCCCAGCATTTT
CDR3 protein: CAWSRSGFNQPQHF

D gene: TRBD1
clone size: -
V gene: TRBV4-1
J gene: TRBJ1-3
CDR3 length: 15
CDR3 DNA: TGCGCCAGCAGCCAACCACAGGGGGCCCCGAACACCATATATTTT
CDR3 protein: CASSQPQGAPNTIYF

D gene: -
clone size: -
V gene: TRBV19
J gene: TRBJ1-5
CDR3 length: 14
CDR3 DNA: TGTGCCAGTAGCACTCCGGGGGTCAATCAGCCCCAGCATTTT
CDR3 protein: CASSTPGVNQPQHF

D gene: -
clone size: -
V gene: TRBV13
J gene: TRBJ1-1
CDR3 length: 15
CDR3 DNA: TGTGCCAGCAGCGTTCCTGGGCAGCCGAACACTGAAGCTTTCTTT
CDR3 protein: CASSVPGQPNTEAFF

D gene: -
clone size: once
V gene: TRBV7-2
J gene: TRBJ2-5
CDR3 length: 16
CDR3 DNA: TGTGCCAGCAGCTTCCGGCTGGGTAGCGTCGATCAGACCCAGTACTTC
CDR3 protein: CASSFRLGSVDQTQYF

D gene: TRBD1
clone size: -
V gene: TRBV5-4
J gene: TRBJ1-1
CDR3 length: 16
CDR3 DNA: TGTGCCAGCAGCTTGGGACAGGGCCGGGTGAACACTGAAGCTTTCTTT
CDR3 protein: CASSLGQGRVNTEAFF

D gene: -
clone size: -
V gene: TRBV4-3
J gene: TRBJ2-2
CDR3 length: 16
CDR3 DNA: TGCGCCAGCAGCCAAGATGCCCAGACAGTCACCGGGGAGCTGTTTTTT
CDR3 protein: CASSQDAQTVTGELFF

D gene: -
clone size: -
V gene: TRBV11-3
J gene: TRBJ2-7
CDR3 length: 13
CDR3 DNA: TGTGCCAGCAGCCCACCGGACAGCTACGAGCTGTACTTC
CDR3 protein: CASSPPDSYELYF

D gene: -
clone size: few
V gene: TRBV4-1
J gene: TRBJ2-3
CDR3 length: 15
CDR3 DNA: TGCGCCAGCAGCCAAGATAGTGGTAGCACAGATACGCAGTATTTT
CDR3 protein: CASSQDSGSTDTQYF

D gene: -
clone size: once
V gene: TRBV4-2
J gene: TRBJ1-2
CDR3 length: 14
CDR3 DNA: TGTGCCAGCAGCCAAGGGGAGCGGGGCTATGGCTACACCTTC
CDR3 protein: CASSQGERGYGYTF

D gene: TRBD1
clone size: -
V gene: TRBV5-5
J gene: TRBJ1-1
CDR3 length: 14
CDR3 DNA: TGTGCCAGCAGCCCGGGACAGGGGGACACTGAAGCTTTCTTT
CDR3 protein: CASSPGQGDTEAFF

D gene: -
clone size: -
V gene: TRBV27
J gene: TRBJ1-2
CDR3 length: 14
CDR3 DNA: TGTGCCAGCAGCCCCGGGTGGGCGGGCTATGGCTACACCTTC
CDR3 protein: CASSPGWAGYGYTF

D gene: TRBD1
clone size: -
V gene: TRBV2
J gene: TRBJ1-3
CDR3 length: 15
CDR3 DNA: TGTGCCAGCAGCCTCGGGACAGGGGCTGGAAACACCATATATTTT
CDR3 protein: CASSLGTGAGNTIYF

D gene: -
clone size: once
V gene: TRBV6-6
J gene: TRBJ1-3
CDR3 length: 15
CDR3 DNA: TGTGCCAGCAGTGCCCAACCGACAAGGGGAAACACCATATATTTT
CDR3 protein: CASSAQPTRGNTIYF

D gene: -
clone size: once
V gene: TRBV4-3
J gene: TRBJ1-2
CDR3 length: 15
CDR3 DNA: TGCGCCAGCAGCCAAGGTCGCGGCTCTAACTATGGCTACACCTTC
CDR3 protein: CASSQGRGSNYGYTF

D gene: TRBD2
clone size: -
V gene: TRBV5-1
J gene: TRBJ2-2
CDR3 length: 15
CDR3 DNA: TGCGCCAGCAGCCCCGCAAGACCGGGGGGCGGGGAGCTGTTTTTT
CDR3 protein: CASSPARPGGGELFF

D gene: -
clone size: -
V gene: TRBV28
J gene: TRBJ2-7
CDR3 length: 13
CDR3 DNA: TGTGCCAGCAGCCGTACGACAGGCGGCGAGCAGTACTTC
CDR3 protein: CASSRTTGGEQYF

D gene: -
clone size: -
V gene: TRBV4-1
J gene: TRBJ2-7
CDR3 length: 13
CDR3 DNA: TGCGCCAGCAGCCAAGATGACGGGTCCGAGCAGTACTTC
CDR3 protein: CASSQDDGSEQYF

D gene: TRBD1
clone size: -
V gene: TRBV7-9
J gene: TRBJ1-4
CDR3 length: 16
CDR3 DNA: TGTGCCAGCAGCTTAGCGTCAGGGGGTCCTAATGAAAAACTGTTTTTT
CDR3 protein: CASSLASGGPNEKLFF

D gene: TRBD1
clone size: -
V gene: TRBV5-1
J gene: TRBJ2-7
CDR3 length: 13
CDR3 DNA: TGCGCCAGCAGCTCGGGACAGACCTACGAGCAGTACTTC
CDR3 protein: CASSSGQTYEQYF

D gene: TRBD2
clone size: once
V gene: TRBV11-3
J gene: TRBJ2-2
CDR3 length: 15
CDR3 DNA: TGTGCCAGCAGCTTAGGCGGACTAGCTTTCGGGGAGCTGTTTTTT
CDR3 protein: CASSLGGLAFGELFF